A single sample gave rise to the 27 T cell receptor beta chains below, sequenced in a study of PD-1 blockade in mismatch repair-deficient tumors. Using immunoSEQ multiplex PCR, the repertoire was profiled, and TCRdb retains in-frame clones only, with some absent. The table shows over 30,000 clones, with around 80% occurring only once. The specimen comprised PBMCs, sampled less than 7 weeks after starting pembrolizumab. The origin of the receptors is an adult with mismatch repair-deficient cancer.

The CDR3 region has the DNA TGTGCCAGTAGTACCGACAGGGGGCGCGACTATGGCTACACCTTC. It codes for CASSTDRGRDYGYTF. The V call is TRBV19, the J call TRBJ1-2, with 10 bases that match TRBD1. J gave up 3 bases and V 4 bases, and 5 bases lay outside the gene matches. The CDR3 totals 15 residues. Germline CDR1 LNHDA, CDR2 SQIVND (reference sequence).

The chain carries TRBV7-6 and TRBJ2-1; perhaps TRBD2 as D (5 bases). V lost 1 base and J 3 bases, leaving 10 bases between the germline ends. Germline V gene data show CDR1 as SGHVS and CDR2 as FNYEAQ. The CDR3 contains 15 residues. Here the CDR3 reads CASSLGGSVYNEQFF. The CDR3 DNA sequence: TGTGCCAGCAGCTTAGGTGGGAGTGTCTACAATGAGCAGTTCTTC.

The chain has TRBV5-4 and TRBJ2-1; 8 bases are a match to TRBD1. The ends lost 0 bases at V and 5 bases at J; junction bases unmatched: 7. CDR1 SGHNT and CDR2 YYREEE come from the germline V gene (reference sequence). The CDR3 has 16 amino acids. CDR3 coding DNA: TGTGCCAGCAGCTTGGCCCCAGGGGGCTCGGACAATGAGCAGTTCTTC. This translates into CASSLAPGGSDNEQFF.

The V and J genes are TRBV28 and TRBJ2-7, with 7 bases lining up with TRBD1. Germline V gene data show CDR1 as MDHEN and CDR2 as SYDVKM. This CDR3 is 14 amino acids long. V lost 4 bases to trimming and J lost 7 bases; unmatched junction nucleotides: 10. Written as DNA, the CDR3 is TGTGCCAGCAGTTCCGTCCGGGACAGATGGGAGCAGTACTTC. It is translated as CASSSVRDRWEQYF. The full variable domain, completed using reference TRBV28 and TRBJ2-7, is DVKVTQSSRYLVKRTGEKVFLECVQDMDHENMFWYRQDPGLGLRLIYFSYDVKMKEKGDIPEGYSVSREKKERFSLILESASTNQTSMYLCASSSVRDRWEQYFGPGTRLTVT.

V and J are TRBV7-8 and TRBJ1-5; D unclear. Germline loops: CDR1 SGHVS, CDR2 FQNEAQ. V dropped 4 bases and J dropped 0 bases, with 7 bases sitting between them. The CDR3 spans 14 residues. The DNA for the CDR3 is TGTGCCAGCAGCTCACTGTATAGCAATCAGCCCCAGCATTTT. It encodes CASSSLYSNQPQHF.

The V gene is TRBV5-1, the J gene TRBJ2-2; D not certain. Germline CDR1 is SGHRS and CDR2 is YFSETQ. The germline V and J ends were trimmed by 0 bases and 0 bases, with 6 bases remaining between them. This CDR3 has 15 amino acids. The CDR3 here is CASSLVGSNTGELFF. CDR3 in DNA: TGCGCCAGCAGCTTGGTTGGCTCGAACACCGGGGAGCTGTTTTTT. Variable domain in full (rest from reference TRBV5-1 and TRBJ2-2): KAGVTQTPRYLIKTRGQQVTLSCSPISGHRSVSWYQQTPGQGLQFLFEYFSETQRNKGNFPGRFSGRQFSNSRSEMNVSTLELGDSALYLCASSLVGSNTGELFFGEGSRLTVL.

The J gene is TRBJ1-5, the V gene TRBV19, with D perhaps matching TRBD1 (5 bases). The CDR3 is made up of 13 amino acids. Germline-derived CDR1 and CDR2 are LNHDA and SQIVND (reference sequence). V was pared by 6 bases and J by 5 bases, with 11 bases between. The CDR3 is CASSPREDQPQHF. The CDR3 nucleotides read TGTGCCAGTAGCCCCAGGGAGGATCAGCCCCAGCATTTT.

The rearrangement links TRBV28 to TRBJ2-4, with TRBD1 matching 7 bases. The V and J ends lost 7 bases and 1 base, in that order; junction bases with no gene match: 10. The CDR3 runs 16 residues. CDR1 is MDHEN and CDR2 is SYDVKM in the germline V gene. The CDR3 nucleotides read TGTGCCAGCATTATAAGGGGGCTATGGGCCAAAAACATTCAGTACTTC. Translated: CASIIRGLWAKNIQYF.

The chain links TRBV27 to TRBJ2-2; 11 bases map to TRBD2. This CDR3 spans 17 amino acids. In germline, CDR1 is MNHEY, CDR2 SMNVEV (reference sequence). Trimming cost V 6 bases and J 2 bases; bases outside gene matches: 8. CDR3 DNA: TGTGCCAGCAGAGGGACCGGGACTAGCGGTAACACCGGGGAGCTGTTTTTT. Protein: CASRGTGTSGNTGELFF.

This chain joins TRBV28 and TRBJ2-7, with 12 positions matching TRBD1. This CDR3 comprises 17 residues. Germline V CDR1 and CDR2: MDHEN, SYDVKM. Losses at the gene ends were 6 bases for V and 2 bases for J; bases not matched to a gene: 11. CDR3 sequence reads: CASRDSGTGGITYEQYF. The CDR3 DNA sequence: TGTGCCAGCAGGGACTCCGGGACAGGGGGCATAACCTACGAGCAGTACTTC.

V and J are TRBV30 and TRBJ2-4; 7 bases align to TRBD2. CDR3 length: 14 amino acids. J gave up 4 bases and V 2 bases, and 5 bases lay outside the gene matches. Germline V gives CDR1 GTSNPN, CDR2 SVGIG (reference sequence). The CDR3 reads CAWSPGGGKNIQYF. In DNA form, the CDR3 reads TGTGCCTGGAGTCCCGGGGGAGGGAAAAACATTCAGTACTTC.

The V and J genes are TRBV27 and TRBJ2-5; 9 positions agree with TRBD2. The CDR3 spans 17 residues. V lost 3 bases and J lost 5; bases outside the gene matches: 13. Germline CDR1 MNHEY, CDR2 SMNVEV (reference sequence). The CDR3, as DNA: TGTGCCAGCAGTTTGCTAGCGGGACGTCCGAGACGGGAGACCCAGTACTTC. Encoded protein: CASSLLAGRPRRETQYF.

The rearrangement joins TRBV11-3 to TRBJ2-2; D may be TRBD2 (6 bases). The CDR3 is 16 residues long. Germline loops: CDR1 SGHNT, CDR2 YENEEA. Trimming left V 5 bases short and J 0 bases short, with 13 bases between. The CDR3 protein is CASSPVGRSNTGELFF. CDR3 coding DNA: TGTGCCAGCAGCCCAGTAGGGAGGTCGAACACCGGGGAGCTGTTTTTT.

This clone is a singleton in its sample. The rearrangement uses TRBV27 and TRBJ1-1, with D maybe TRBD1 (5 bases). This CDR3 comprises 15 residues. The V gene lost 6 bases and the J gene lost 1 base, with 15 bases spanning the gap. In germline, CDR1 is MNHEY, CDR2 SMNVEV (reference sequence). The CDR3 loop is CASSNPAGGNTEAFF. The CDR3 nucleotides are TGTGCCAGCAGCAACCCCGCGGGGGGGAACACTGAAGCTTTCTTT.

The chain links TRBV5-1 to TRBJ1-4; D is perhaps TRBD1 (6 bases). V was cut by 7 bases and J by 5 bases, with 15 bases left in between. Germline-derived CDR1 and CDR2 are SGHRS and YFSETQ. The CDR3 runs to 14 residues. CDR3 protein: CASRTGQQNEKLFF. CDR3 nucleotide sequence: TGCGCCAGCCGAACAGGACAGCAGAATGAAAAACTGTTTTTT.

The gene calls are TRBV30 and TRBJ1-4; 9 bases match TRBD1. CDR3 length: 13 residues. J lost 7 bases, V lost 6 bases, and 6 bases had no gene match. Germline loops: CDR1 GTSNPN, CDR2 SVGIG (reference sequence). Here the CDR3 DNA reads TGTGCCTGTAACAGGGGGCGCGGTGAAAAACTGTTTTTT. As protein: CACNRGRGEKLFF.

The rearrangement uses TRBV7-9 and TRBJ1-2; 7 bases match TRBD1. V gave up 1 base and J gave up 5 bases; unmatched junction bases: 4. Germline-derived CDR1 and CDR2 are SEHNR and FQNEAQ (reference sequence). The CDR3 has 14 amino acids. This chain's CDR3 is CASSLGGQLYGYTF. DNA for the CDR3: TGTGCCAGCAGCTTAGGGGGACAGTTATATGGCTACACCTTC.

The J gene is TRBJ2-5, the V gene TRBV27; D perhaps matches TRBD2 (5 bases). Germline loops: CDR1 MNHEY, CDR2 SMNVEV (reference sequence). The length of the CDR3 is 15 residues. Trimming left V 3 bases short and J 1 base short, with 12 bases between. CDR3 DNA sequence: TGTGCCAGCAGTTTCGAGCGGAGAGGCCAAGAGACCCAGTACTTC. Translating it yields CASSFERRGQETQYF.

CDR3 sequence: CASSAGLAGETQYF. DNA of the CDR3: TGTGCCAGCAGTGCCGGACTAGCGGGAGAGACCCAGTACTTC. V is TRBV6-5 and J is TRBJ2-5; 11 bases match TRBD2. The V gene end was trimmed by 5 bases and the J gene end by 4 bases; junction bases not matched to a gene: 3. The CDR3 is 14 amino acids. Germline assignment: CDR1 MNHEY and CDR2 SVGAGI.

This chain uses TRBV19 with TRBJ2-2; 10 bases are shared with TRBD1. The CDR3 length is 15 residues. V trimming: 3 bases; J trimming: 6 bases; junction bases outside the gene matches: 4. The germline CDR1 and CDR2 sequences are LNHDA and SQIVND (reference sequence). CDR3 DNA: TGTGCCAGTAGTATCGGGACAGGGGTTCCCGGGGAGCTGTTTTTT. Protein product: CASSIGTGVPGELFF.

J is TRBJ2-2 and V is TRBV7-7; 7 nucleotides match TRBD1. Germline CDR1 SSHAT, CDR2 FNYEAQ (reference sequence). Trimming took 6 bases from V and 4 from J; bases not matched to a gene: 5. The CDR3 is 14 amino acids. CDR3 protein: CASSRQGFTGELFF. Here the CDR3 DNA reads TGTGCCAGCAGTCGACAGGGATTCACCGGGGAGCTGTTTTTT.

This chain joins TRBV7-3 and TRBJ2-5, with TRBD1 identical over 7 bases. The germline V gene has CDR1 SGHTA and CDR2 FQGTGA. This CDR3 spans 14 amino acids. The V segment lost 1 base and the J segment 2 bases; nucleotides outside the gene matches: 1. CDR3 residues: CASSLRTGQETQYF. CDR3 nucleotides: TGTGCCAGCAGCTTAAGGACAGGACAAGAGACCCAGTACTTC.

The V and J genes are TRBV19 and TRBJ1-1; TRBD1 aligns across 8 bases. The CDR3 is made up of 13 amino acids. With V trimmed by 8 bases and J by 3 bases, 5 bases remained unmatched. The V gene's germline CDR1 is LNHDA and CDR2 SQIVND (reference sequence). CDR3 sequence reads: CASGQGAYTEAFF. CDR3 DNA sequence: TGTGCCAGTGGGCAGGGGGCTTACACTGAAGCTTTCTTT.

This clone is a singleton in its sample. CDR3 DNA: TGTGCCAGCAGCGTGACAGGGATGAACACTGAAGCTTTCTTT. Translated, it gives CASSVTGMNTEAFF. This chain joins TRBV9 and TRBJ1-1; 7 bases align to TRBD1. The CDR3 sequence is 14 residues long. Germline V lookup: CDR1 SGDLS, CDR2 YYNGEE. V was pared by 2 bases and J by 0 bases, with 1 base of the junction left unmatched.

The chain combines TRBV7-2 with TRBJ1-5, with TRBD1 matching over 8 bases. The CDR3 spans 16 residues. Looked up from germline, CDR1 is SGHTA and CDR2 is FQGNSA. With 5 bases clipped from V and 0 bases from J, the junction kept 6 bases outside the gene matches. The CDR3 protein is CASSPQGAPSNQPQHF. CDR3 nucleotide sequence: TGTGCCAGCAGCCCTCAGGGGGCGCCTAGCAATCAGCCCCAGCATTTT.

A note on this clone: The junction departs from germline at one end; a sequencing error may be responsible. The genes are TRBV25-1 and TRBJ2-7, with 7 bases fitting TRBD2. Looked up from germline, CDR1 is MGHDK and CDR2 is SYGVNS. This CDR3 has 14 residues. The CDR3 DNA sequence: TGTGCCAGCAGTGATTCTACACTAGCGTCTGAGCTGTACTTC. It encodes CASSDSTLASELYF.

The chain combines TRBV28 with TRBJ1-1; unclear D gene. CDR1 and CDR2 from the germline V gene are MDHEN and SYDVKM. The length of the CDR3 is 14 residues. V lost 3 bases and J 3 bases, leaving 11 bases between the germline ends. The CDR3 reads CASSLAGGYTEAFF. CDR3 sequence (DNA): TGTGCCAGCAGTTTGGCAGGTGGGTACACTGAAGCTTTCTTT.